This TCR beta chain was recorded in a study of blood T cell repertoires in COVID-19. Study summary: Sites in the United States, Italy and Spain provided acute and convalescent COVID-19 samples.

Methods used by the authors: Amplified reference gene primers provided the basis for estimating nucleated cell counts. Clones were sequenced by immunoSEQ multiplex PCR, and TCRdb holds only the in-frame ones, with some missing. V and J calls and clone size come straight from that table; D and trimming were deduced from the DNA. This sample has tens of thousands of clones; about nine tenths occur once, and the top ten carry around 2.5%. The V gene lost 3 bases and the J gene lost 0 bases, with 8 bases spanning the gap. Germline V gene lookup returns CDR1 KGHSH and CDR2 LQKENI. The CDR3 runs to 14 residues.

This TCR was sampled from a human donor in a cohort sampled during active COVID-19. The sequenced sample was peripheral blood. The chain joins TRBV18 to TRBJ1-1; no firm D call. The chain's CDR3 is CASSPEQMNTEAFF. For the CDR3, the DNA is TGTGCCAGCTCACCGGAGCAAATGAACACTGAAGCTTTCTTT.